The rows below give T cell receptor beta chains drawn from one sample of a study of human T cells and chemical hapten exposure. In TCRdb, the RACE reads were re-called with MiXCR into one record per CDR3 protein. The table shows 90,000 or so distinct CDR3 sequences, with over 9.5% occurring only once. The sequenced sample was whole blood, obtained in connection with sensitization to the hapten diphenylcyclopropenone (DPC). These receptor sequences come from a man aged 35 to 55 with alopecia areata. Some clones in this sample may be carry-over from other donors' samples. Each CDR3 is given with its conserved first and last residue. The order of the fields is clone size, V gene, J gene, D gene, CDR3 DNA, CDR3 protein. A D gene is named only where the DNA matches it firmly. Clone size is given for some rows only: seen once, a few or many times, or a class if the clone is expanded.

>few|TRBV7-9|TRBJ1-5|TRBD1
TGTGCCAGCAGCTTATCACAGGGGCTGGGCAATCAGCCCCAGCATTTT
CASSLSQGLGNQPQHF
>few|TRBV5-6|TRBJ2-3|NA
TGTGCCAGCAGCTTAATGGGAACAGATACGCAGTATTTT
CASSLMGTDTQYF
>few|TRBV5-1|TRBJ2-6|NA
TGCGCCAGCAGCTTGGGTTTAATCCCCGGGCTAGTGGGGGCCAACGTCCTGACTTTC
CASSLGLIPGLVGANVLTF
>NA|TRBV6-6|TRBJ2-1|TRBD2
TGTGCCAGCAGTTACGGGATAGCGGGAGGGTCGGGGAATGAGCAGTTCTTC
CASSYGIAGGSGNEQFF
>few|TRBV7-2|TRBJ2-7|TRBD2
TGTGCCAGCAGCTTTTATAGCGGGAACTACGAGCAGTACTTC
CASSFYSGNYEQYF
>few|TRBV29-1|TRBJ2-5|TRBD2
TGCAGCATCACGCCGGGACTAGCGGGAGTAGGAGAGACCCAGTACTTC
CSITPGLAGVGETQYF
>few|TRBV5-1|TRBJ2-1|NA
TGCGCCAGCAGTTGGACGGGCTTCTCCTACAATGAGCAGTTCTTC
CASSWTGFSYNEQFF
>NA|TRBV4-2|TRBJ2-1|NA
TGTGCCAGCAGCCAAGATGTGCGGTTGAGCTCCTACAATGAGCAGTTCTTC
CASSQDVRLSSYNEQFF
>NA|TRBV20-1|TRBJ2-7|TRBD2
TGCAGTGCTAGAGATAGTGGGACTAGCGGTCCGCAGTACTTC
CSARDSGTSGPQYF
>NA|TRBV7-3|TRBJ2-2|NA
TGTGCCAGCAGCCCCGGCACGAACACCGGGGAGCTGTTTTTT
CASSPGTNTGELFF
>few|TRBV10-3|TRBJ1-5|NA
TGTGCCATCAGTGATGGGTCAGATCCTAGCAATCAGCCCCAGCATTTT
CAISDGSDPSNQPQHF
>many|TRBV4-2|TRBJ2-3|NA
TGTGCCAGCAGCGACCGTAGCGCCAGCACAGATACGCAGTATTTT
CASSDRSASTDTQYF
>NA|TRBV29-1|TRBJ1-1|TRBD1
TGCAGCGCGGGACAGGGGAACACTGAAGCTTTCTTT
CSAGQGNTEAFF
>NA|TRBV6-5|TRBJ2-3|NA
TGTGCCAGCACCGACACGAGCACAGATACGCAGTATTTT
CASTDTSTDTQYF
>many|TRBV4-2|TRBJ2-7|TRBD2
TGTGCCAGCAGCCCCGTAGCGGGAGGGTACGAGCAGTACTTC
CASSPVAGGYEQYF
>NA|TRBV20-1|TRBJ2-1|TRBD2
TGCAGTGCCCGCGGACTAGCCTACAATGAGCAGTTCTTC
CSARGLAYNEQFF
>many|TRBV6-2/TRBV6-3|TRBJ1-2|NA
TGTGCCAGCAGTGCGGACAGACCCTATGGCTACACCTTC
CASSADRPYGYTF
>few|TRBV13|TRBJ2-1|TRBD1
TGTGCCAGCAGCTTCGGGACAGGGGGTTACAATGAGCAGTTCTTC
CASSFGTGGYNEQFF
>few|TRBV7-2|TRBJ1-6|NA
TGTGCCAGCAGCTCACAACAGGCGGGGGGGAATTCACCCCTCCACTTT
CASSSQQAGGNSPLHF
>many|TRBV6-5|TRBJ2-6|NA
TGTGCCAGCAGGGCATTACTTTCGGCCAACGTCCTGACTTTC
CASRALLSANVLTF
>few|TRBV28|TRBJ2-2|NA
TGTGCCAGCAGTTTTCACAGGGCGAACACCGGGGAGCTGTTTTTT
CASSFHRANTGELFF
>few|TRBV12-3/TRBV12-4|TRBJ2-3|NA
TGTGCCAGCAGTCCCGAATTTGGGCAGGGCGAATCCACAGATACGCAGTATTTT
CASSPEFGQGESTDTQYF
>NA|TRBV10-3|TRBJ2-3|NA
TGTGCCACCAAAGCTGGAGAGAGGGGAACAGATACGCAGTATTTT
CATKAGERGTDTQYF
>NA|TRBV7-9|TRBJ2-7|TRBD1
TGTGCCAGCAGCCCCGGGACAGGGGGCGGGTGGAAGTACTTC
CASSPGTGGGWKYF
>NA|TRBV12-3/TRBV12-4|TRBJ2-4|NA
TGTGCCAGCAGTTTAGCGAGTACGAACATTCAGTACTTC
CASSLASTNIQYF
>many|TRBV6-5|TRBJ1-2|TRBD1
TGTGCCAGCAGTCCTGACAGGGGGCCTAACTATGGCTACACCTTC
CASSPDRGPNYGYTF
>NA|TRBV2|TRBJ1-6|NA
TGTGCCAGCAGTGAAACCGGGACGGGGAATTCACCCCTCCACTTT
CASSETGTGNSPLHF
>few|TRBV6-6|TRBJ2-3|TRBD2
TGTGCCAGCAGTTACCCTACTAGCGGGATCGCAGATACGCAGTATTTT
CASSYPTSGIADTQYF
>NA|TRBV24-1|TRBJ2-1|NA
TGTGCCACCAGTGATACTAGAACTGAGCAGTTCTTC
CATSDTRTEQFF
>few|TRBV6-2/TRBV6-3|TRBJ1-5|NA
TGTGCCAGCAGTTACTCTCGGAGGCAGCCCCAGCATTTT
CASSYSRRQPQHF
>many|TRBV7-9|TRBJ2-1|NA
TGTGCCAGCAGCCTTTTAGGGGGAGGGCCCTACAATGAGCAGTTCTTC
CASSLLGGGPYNEQFF
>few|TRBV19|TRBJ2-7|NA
TGTGCCAGTAGTCTTAGACATGCCGGGGAGCAGTACTTC
CASSLRHAGEQYF
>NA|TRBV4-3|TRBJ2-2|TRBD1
TGCGCCAGCAGCCAAGATCTGCCAGGGGGCCTGAACACCGGGGAGCTGTTTTTT
CASSQDLPGGLNTGELFF
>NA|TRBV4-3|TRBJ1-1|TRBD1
TGCGCCAGCAGCCAAGCGGTCAGGGGCTTTTCAGGGGGCACTGAAGCTTTCTTT
CASSQAVRGFSGGTEAFF
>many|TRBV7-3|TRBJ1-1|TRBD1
TGTGCCAGCAGCTCGGGACAGGGCGTTGAGGAAAACACTGAAGCTTTCTTT
CASSSGQGVEENTEAFF
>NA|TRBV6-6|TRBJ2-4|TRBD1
TGTGCCAGCAGTTCCCAGGAGACAGGGGCCAAAAACATTCAGTACTTC
CASSSQETGAKNIQYF
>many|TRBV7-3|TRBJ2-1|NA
TGTGCCAGCAGCTTAACGCCCTACAATGAGCAGTTCTTC
CASSLTPYNEQFF
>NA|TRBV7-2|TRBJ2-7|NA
TGTGCCAGCAGCTCTCCCGACACTTACCTGGAGCAGTACTTC
CASSSPDTYLEQYF
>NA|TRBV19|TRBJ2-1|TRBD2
TGTGCCAGTAGTAAGAAAAGGACTAGCGGGCTTCACAATGAGCAGTTCTTC
CASSKKRTSGLHNEQFF
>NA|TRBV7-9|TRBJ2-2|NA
TGTGCCAGCAGCCCCCGACAGGGAGGAGTTGTCGGGGAGCTGTTTTTT
CASSPRQGGVVGELFF
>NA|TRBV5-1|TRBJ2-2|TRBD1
TGCGCCAGTGACCCCGGGACAGTGAACACCGGGGAGCTGTTTTTT
CASDPGTVNTGELFF
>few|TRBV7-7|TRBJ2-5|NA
TGTGCTAGCAGCGATGGAGAGACCCAGTACTTC
CASSDGETQYF
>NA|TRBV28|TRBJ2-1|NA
TGTGCCAGCAGGGCCGGACGACTAGACCCCTACAATGAGCAGTTCTTC
CASRAGRLDPYNEQFF
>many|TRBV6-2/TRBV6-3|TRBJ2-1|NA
TGTGCCAGCAGTGACTCGATTTTGAGCTCCTACAATGAGCAGTTCTTC
CASSDSILSSYNEQFF
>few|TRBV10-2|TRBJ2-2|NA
TGCGCCAGCAGTGAAGTGACTCGCGCCGGGGAGCTGTTTTTT
CASSEVTRAGELFF
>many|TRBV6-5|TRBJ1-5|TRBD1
TGTGCCAGCAGCCTGACAGGGATGAATCAGCCCCAGCATTTT
CASSLTGMNQPQHF
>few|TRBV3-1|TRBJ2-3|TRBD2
TGTGCCAGCAGCCAAGTATCACGGGAGGGGGTGGATACGCAGTATTTT
CASSQVSREGVDTQYF
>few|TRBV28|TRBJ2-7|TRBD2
TGTGCCAGCAGTCTCGTCGGGACTAGCGGGAGCTACGAGCAGTACTTC
CASSLVGTSGSYEQYF
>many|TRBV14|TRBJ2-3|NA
TGTGCCAGCAGCCAAGATCAAAACAGGGTCTCCACAGATACGCAGTATTTT
CASSQDQNRVSTDTQYF
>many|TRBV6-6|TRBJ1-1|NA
TGTGCCAGCAGTTACGGGCGTGGCGTCACTGAAGCTTTCTTT
CASSYGRGVTEAFF
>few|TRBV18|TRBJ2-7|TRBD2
TGTGCCAGCTCACCACCGGGACTAGCGGTTTGGAACGAGCAGTACTTC
CASSPPGLAVWNEQYF
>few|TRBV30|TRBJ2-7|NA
TGTGCCTGGAGTGTATTTGAGGGCTCCTCCGAGCAGTACTTC
CAWSVFEGSSEQYF
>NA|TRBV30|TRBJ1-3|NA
TGTGCCTGGAACCAGGGGTCCCCTGGAAACACCATATATTTT
CAWNQGSPGNTIYF
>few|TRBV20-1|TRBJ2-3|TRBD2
TGCAGTGCTAGAGCCAGCGGGAGGGCCACGGGCCCCACAGATACGCAGTATTTT
CSARASGRATGPTDTQYF
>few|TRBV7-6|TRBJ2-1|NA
TGTGCCAGCAGCTTAAGGGGGGGGGGACTGAGCTCCTACAATGAGCAGTTCTTC
CASSLRGGGLSSYNEQFF
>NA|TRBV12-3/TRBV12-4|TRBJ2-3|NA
TGTGCCACCCTCTTAGATTGGGCAGATACGCAGTATTTT
CATLLDWADTQYF
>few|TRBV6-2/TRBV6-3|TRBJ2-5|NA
TGTGCCAGCAGTTACTCTCACCCGACCCAGTACTTC
CASSYSHPTQYF
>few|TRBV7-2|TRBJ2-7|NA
TGTGCCAGCAGCTGGGACTCCGAGCAGTACTTC
CASSWDSEQYF
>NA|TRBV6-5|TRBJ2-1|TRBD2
TGTGCCAGCAACATGGCGGGAGTGACCGAGCAGTTCTTC
CASNMAGVTEQFF